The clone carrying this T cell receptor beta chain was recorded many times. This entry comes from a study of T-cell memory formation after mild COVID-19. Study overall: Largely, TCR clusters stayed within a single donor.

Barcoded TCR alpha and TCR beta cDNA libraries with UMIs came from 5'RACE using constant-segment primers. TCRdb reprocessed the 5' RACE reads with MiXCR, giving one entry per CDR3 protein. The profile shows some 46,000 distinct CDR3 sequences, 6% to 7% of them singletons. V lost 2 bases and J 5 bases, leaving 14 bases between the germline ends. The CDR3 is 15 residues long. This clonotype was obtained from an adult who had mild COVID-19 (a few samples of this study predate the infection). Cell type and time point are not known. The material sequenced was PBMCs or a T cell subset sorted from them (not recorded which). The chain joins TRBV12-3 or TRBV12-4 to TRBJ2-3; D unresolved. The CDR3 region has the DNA TGTGCCAGCAGTTTAAGGTTCGGCCTCCGAGATACGCAGTATTTT. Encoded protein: CASSLRFGLRDTQYF.